These 16 T cell receptor beta chains share one sample of origin, sequenced in a study of blood T cell repertoires in COVID-19. The table came from immunoSEQ multiplex PCR; TCRdb's copy has only in-frame clones and leaves some out. The sample consists of 110,000 or so clones, over 60% of them appearing once. The sequenced material came from peripheral blood. The receptors derive from a man between 65 and 85 years old with acute or convalescent COVID-19.

The rearrangement uses TRBV5-4 and TRBJ2-3; weak D call: TRBD2 (6 bases). This CDR3 has 16 amino acids. V gave up 3 bases and J gave up 0 bases, with 14 bases separating them. Germline V gene lookup returns CDR1 SGHNT and CDR2 YYREEE (reference sequence). The CDR3 loop is CASSWGAGTSTDTQYF. The CDR3 coding sequence is TGTGCCAGCAGCTGGGGCGCGGGGACTAGCACAGATACGCAGTATTTT.

In its sample, this clone was seen once. V is TRBV14 and J is TRBJ2-5; 7 positions match TRBD1. The V segment lost 0 bases and the J segment 3 bases; nucleotides outside the gene matches: 16. CDR3 length: 19 residues. The germline V gene has CDR1 SGHDN and CDR2 FVKESK. The CDR3 DNA reads TGTGCCAGCAGCCAAGACCGCCTAACTCCGGGACAGATAAAAGAGACCCAGTACTTC. It translates to CASSQDRLTPGQIKETQYF.

This clone was seen more than once but under ten times. J is TRBJ1-1 and V is TRBV28; TRBD1 might be the D (5 bases). Trimming removed 1 base from V and 1 base from J, with 13 bases in between. CDR1 MDHEN and CDR2 SYDVKM come from the germline V gene. The CDR3 totals 16 residues. CDR3 residues: CASSLFGHLTNTEAFF. The CDR3 nucleotides are TGTGCCAGCAGTTTATTTGGACACCTCACGAACACTGAAGCTTTCTTT. Full variable domain (remainder filled in from reference TRBV28 and TRBJ1-1): DVKVTQSSRYLVKRTGEKVFLECVQDMDHENMFWYRQDPGLGLRLIYFSYDVKMKEKGDIPEGYSVSREKKERFSLILESASTNQTSMYLCASSLFGHLTNTEAFFGQGTRLTVV.

The gene calls are TRBV4-2 and TRBJ2-7, with 10 bases matching TRBD1. In germline, CDR1 is LGHNA, CDR2 YNFKEQ. The ends lost 9 bases at V and 1 base at J; junction bases unmatched: 9. The CDR3 is 15 amino acids. Written as DNA, the CDR3 is TGTGCCAGTTCTGGGGGACAGGGGAGATCCTACGAGCAGTACTTC. It codes for CASSGGQGRSYEQYF.

The chain couples TRBV28 to TRBJ2-1; TRBD2 aligns across 10 bases. V was clipped by 6 bases and J by 4 bases; unmatched bases: 9. This CDR3 has 16 residues. In germline, CDR1 is MDHEN, CDR2 SYDVKM. CDR3 sequence: CASSQRTSGNYNEQFF. CDR3 sequence (DNA): TGTGCCAGCAGCCAAAGGACTAGCGGAAATTACAATGAGCAGTTCTTC.

The chain employs TRBV6-5 and TRBJ2-1, with TRBD2 matching 13 bases. There are 15 residues in the CDR3. The germline CDR1 and CDR2 sequences are MNHEY and SVGAGI. Losses at the gene ends were 6 bases for V and 8 bases for J; bases not matched to a gene: 7. The CDR3 region is CASRPGTSGNHEQFF. CDR3 nucleotides: TGTGCCAGCAGGCCCGGGACTAGCGGGAACCATGAGCAGTTCTTC.

This chain connects TRBV27 to TRBJ2-5; weak D call: TRBD1 (5 bases). In germline, CDR1 is MNHEY, CDR2 SMNVEV (reference sequence). This CDR3 contains 16 residues. Trimming pared 4 bases from V and 4 bases from J, leaving 19 bases between. CDR3 coding DNA: TGTGCCAGCAGTTCCTTCGCGGTAGGGGCAGGAGAGACCCAGTACTTC. This codes for CASSSFAVGAGETQYF.

Concerning this clone itself: An end of the junction differs from the germline gene, which may be a read error. The chain has TRBV18 and TRBJ2-2; weak D call: TRBD2 (5 bases). CDR1 and CDR2 (germline): KGHSH, LQKENI. The CDR3 extends over 16 amino acids. CDR3 sequence (DNA): TGTGCCAGCTCACTCCGGGGAGTGGTCGACACTGGGGAGCTGTTTTTT. It specifies CASSLRGVVDTGELFF.

This chain uses TRBV19 with TRBJ2-1; 12 bases are shared with TRBD2. V shed 5 bases, J shed 2 bases, and the junction held 4 bases outside the gene matches. The germline gives CDR1 LNHDA, CDR2 SQIVND (reference sequence). CDR3 length: 16 residues. The CDR3 bases are TGTGCCAGTAGTTGGTCTAGCGGGGGGGCCTACAATGAGCAGTTCTTC. Residues: CASSWSSGGAYNEQFF.

The chain joins TRBV5-6 to TRBJ1-2; possible D gene TRBD1, 6 bases. Germline CDR1 is SGHDT and CDR2 is YYEEEE. Between the trimmed V and J ends, which lost 2 bases and 0 bases, there was a span of 11 bases. There are 15 residues in the CDR3. CDR3 in amino acids: CASSFRTAANYGYTF. As DNA, the CDR3 is TGTGCCAGCAGCTTCCGGACAGCTGCTAACTATGGCTACACCTTC.

The sample holds a few counts of this clone. The V and J genes are TRBV2 and TRBJ2-7; 7 bases are shared with TRBD2. Trimming at V came to 4 bases and at J to 1 base, leaving 4 bases not matched to a gene. Per the germline V gene, CDR1 is SNHLY and CDR2 is FYNNEI. CDR3 length equals 14 residues. The CDR3 DNA reads TGTGCCAGCAGTGGTGGCGGGAGATCCTACGAGCAGTACTTC. Translated: CASSGGGRSYEQYF.

The chain recombines TRBV19 with TRBJ2-1; D perhaps matches TRBD2 (7 bases). Germline CDR1 is LNHDA and CDR2 is SQIVND (reference sequence). The CDR3 extends over 12 amino acids. Trimming took off 6 bases at V and 10 bases at J, with 13 bases between the two ends. The CDR3 region is CASRGGGGEQFF. The CDR3 DNA reads as TGTGCCAGTAGAGGCGGGGGCGGAGAGCAGTTCTTC.

V is TRBV4-1 and J is TRBJ1-4, with D perhaps TRBD1 (5 bases). The germline V gene has CDR1 MGHRA and CDR2 YSYEKL. This CDR3 is 17 amino acids long. V lost 1 base and J lost 3, with 15 bases in between. CDR3 DNA sequence: TGCGCCAGCAGCCAAGCAAGGGTGACAGCTGCTAATGAAAAACTGTTTTTT. The encoded protein is CASSQARVTAANEKLFF.

The V call is TRBV4-2, the J call TRBJ2-1; 8 positions match TRBD2. The CDR3 runs 19 residues. The V gene end was trimmed by 2 bases and the J gene end by 9 bases; junction bases not matched to a gene: 21. The germline V gene has CDR1 LGHNA and CDR2 YNFKEQ. The CDR3 DNA reads as TGTGCCAGCAGCCAAAACACCCAATTAGCGGGGATCGCCCTCGGTGAGCAGTTCTTC. Translating it yields CASSQNTQLAGIALGEQFF.

The V gene is TRBV2, the J gene TRBJ2-7; 10 bases match TRBD1. Germline loops: CDR1 SNHLY, CDR2 FYNNEI. This CDR3 has 14 amino acids. The V and J ends lost 3 bases and 6 bases, in that order; junction bases with no gene match: 5. The CDR3 nucleotides are TGTGCCAGCAGTGAGACGACAGGGGGCATCGAGCAGTACTTC. Encoded protein: CASSETTGGIEQYF.

This clone was seen a few times. CDR3 amino acids: CASSPTGAFSYNEQFF. The DNA for the CDR3 is TGCGCCAGCAGCCCTACAGGGGCCTTCTCCTACAATGAGCAGTTCTTC. The genes are TRBV5-1 and TRBJ2-1; 7 bases are shared with TRBD1. With 4 bases clipped from V and 0 bases from J, the junction kept 7 bases outside the gene matches. This CDR3 is 16 amino acids long. The germline V gene encodes CDR1 SGHRS and CDR2 YFSETQ.